The next 11 T cell receptor beta chains were all read from a single sample in a study of T cells in Graves' hyperthyroidism and ophthalmopathy. RNA transcripts provided the source from which TCR beta CDR3 regions were amplified. HTBI primers were employed in a first-round RT-PCR of the TCR CDR3. TCRdb analysed the multiplex PCR reads with MiXCR anew, one entry per CDR3 protein. The sample includes 660,000 or so distinct CDR3 sequences, roughly 20% of them seen just once. The sequenced sample consisted of blood. These receptors were taken from a man aged 25-45 years with Graves' ophthalmopathy.

This rearrangement joins TRBV5-1 to TRBJ2-2, with 9 positions matching TRBD1. This CDR3 spans 15 amino acids. The V gene end was trimmed by 7 bases and the J gene end by 4 bases; junction bases not matched to a gene: 8. Germline loops: CDR1 SGHRS, CDR2 YFSETQ. In nucleotides, the CDR3 is TGCGCCAGCGGTAACAGGGGGCGCGGCACCGGGGAGCTGTTTTTT. Its translation is CASGNRGRGTGELFF.

The gene calls are TRBV3-1 and TRBJ2-1; 7 bases agree with TRBD2. With 5 bases clipped from V and 3 bases from J, the junction kept 13 bases outside the gene matches. The CDR3 consists of 17 residues. CDR1 is LGHDT and CDR2 is YNNKEL in the germline V gene (reference sequence). CDR3 region: CASSKVRGSWDYNEQFF. Here the CDR3 DNA reads TGTGCCAGCAGCAAGGTTCGCGGGAGCTGGGACTACAATGAGCAGTTCTTC.

This chain uses TRBV4-1 with TRBJ2-1; D not resolved. V was clipped by 1 base and J by 7 bases, with 8 bases between them. CDR3 length: 13 amino acids. From germline, CDR1 is MGHRA and CDR2 YSYEKL. CDR3 region: CASSQGQANEQFF. CDR3 DNA: TGCGCCAGCAGCCAAGGGCAGGCGAATGAGCAGTTCTTC.

The rearrangement uses TRBV9 and TRBJ2-7; 7 bases map to TRBD1. The germline V gene encodes CDR1 SGDLS and CDR2 YYNGEE. The CDR3 is 15 residues long. The trim removed 2 bases at V and 0 bases at J, leaving 5 bases unmatched. CDR3 loop: CASSVTGAPSYEQYF. CDR3 DNA sequence: TGTGCCAGCAGCGTTACAGGGGCCCCCTCCTACGAGCAGTACTTC.

The genes are TRBV6-1 and TRBJ2-2; the D is unclear. Germline loops: CDR1 MNHNS, CDR2 SASEGT. The CDR3 has 13 amino acids. The V end lost 5 bases, the J end lost 6 bases, and 10 bases lay between the germline ends. The CDR3 here is CASSFGEAGELFF. Written as DNA, the CDR3 is TGTGCCAGCAGTTTCGGCGAAGCCGGGGAGCTGTTTTTT.

This clonotype came up a few times. This sequence joins TRBV5-5 and TRBJ1-1, with D possibly TRBD1 on 5 matching bases. V lost 1 base to trimming and J lost 4 bases, with 11 bases between them. This CDR3 has 14 residues. Germline V gives CDR1 SGHKS, CDR2 YYEKEE (reference sequence). The CDR3 reads CASSLLTEPTEAFF. CDR3 in DNA: TGTGCCAGCAGCTTGTTGACAGAGCCCACTGAAGCTTTCTTT.

This clonotype was counted between two and nine times. The chain carries TRBV6-2 or TRBV6-3 and TRBJ1-5; TRBD1 agrees at 9 bases. Germline V gives CDR1 MNHEY, CDR2 SVGEGT. The CDR3 sequence is 15 residues long. V lost 5 bases and J lost 6; bases outside the gene matches: 8. The CDR3 is CASSTRTGEIQPQHF. In DNA form, the CDR3 reads TGTGCCAGCAGTACCCGGACAGGGGAGATTCAGCCCCAGCATTTT.

Many counts were recorded for this clonotype. V and J are TRBV30 and TRBJ2-2, with D possibly TRBD2 on 5 matching bases. The CDR3 length is 13 residues. The germline V gene has CDR1 GTSNPN and CDR2 SVGIG (reference sequence). V lost 4 bases and J lost 8, with 14 bases in between. The CDR3 coding sequence is TGTGCCTGGACTGATCGAGGGCCGGGGGAGCTGTTTTTT. Protein sequence: CAWTDRGPGELFF. The variable domain in full, with the rest retrieved from reference TRBV30 and TRBJ2-2, is SQTIHQWPATLVQPVGSPLSLECTVEGTSNPNLYWYRQAAGRGLQLLFYSVGIGQISSEVPQNLSASRPQDRQFILSSKKLLLSDSGFYLCAWTDRGPGELFFGEGSRLTVL.

The chain couples TRBV28 to TRBJ2-7; D may correspond to TRBD1 or TRBD2 (5 bases each). V gave up 2 bases and J gave up 0 bases, with 11 bases separating them. CDR1 and CDR2 (germline): MDHEN, SYDVKM. The CDR3 spans 15 residues. The CDR3 DNA follows: TGTGCCAGCAGTTTAAATAGGGGACCCTCCTACGAGCAGTACTTC. Translating gives CASSLNRGPSYEQYF. Drawing the rest from reference TRBV28 and TRBJ2-7, the complete variable domain is DVKVTQSSRYLVKRTGEKVFLECVQDMDHENMFWYRQDPGLGLRLIYFSYDVKMKEKGDIPEGYSVSREKKERFSLILESASTNQTSMYLCASSLNRGPSYEQYFGPGTRLTVT.

The rearrangement uses TRBV27 and TRBJ1-1; D perhaps matches TRBD1 (6 bases). The CDR3 runs 16 residues. The V and J ends lost 5 bases and 1 base respectively, with 17 bases between them. CDR1 and CDR2 (germline): MNHEY, SMNVEV (reference sequence). CDR3 nucleotides: TGTGCCAGCAGTCTTTTACCCCGGGGGCAGAACACTGAAGCTTTCTTT. It is translated as CASSLLPRGQNTEAFF.

This clonotype was seen a few times. The genes are TRBV4-2 and TRBJ2-3; 7 nucleotides agree with TRBD2. This CDR3 has 16 residues. V gave up 0 bases and J gave up 4 bases; unmatched junction bases: 7. Germline lookup yields CDR1 LGHNA and CDR2 YNFKEQ. The CDR3 nucleotides are TGTGCCAGCAGCCAAGATTACAGCGGGAAGCCAGATACGCAGTATTTT. This gives the protein CASSQDYSGKPDTQYF.